This passage covers 21 T cell receptor beta chains from one sample sequenced in a study of T-cell memory formation after mild COVID-19. TCRdb passed the 5' RACE reads through MiXCR, listing each CDR3 protein once. In the table there are about 260,000 distinct CDR3 sequences, roughly 16% of which are singletons. Sequencing used PBMCs or a T cell subset sorted from them (not recorded which). These receptors were obtained from a man younger than 30 who had mild COVID-19 (a few samples of this study predate the infection). Cell type and time point are not known.

This clonotype was seen only a few times. The chain links TRBV7-2 to TRBJ2-5, with TRBD1 identical over 10 bases. The CDR3 contains 15 residues. Germline-derived CDR1 and CDR2 are SGHTA and FQGNSA. V dropped 5 bases and J dropped 4; count of bases not matched to a gene: 7. CDR3 loop: CASSIRDRGGETQYF. The CDR3, as DNA: TGTGCCAGCAGCATCCGGGACAGGGGAGGAGAGACCCAGTACTTC.

V and J are TRBV12-3 or TRBV12-4 and TRBJ2-3, with no clear D. Trimming removed 2 bases from V and 12 bases from J, with 18 bases in between. This CDR3 is built from 14 residues. CDR3 residues: CASSLRLHSNLQYF. The CDR3 nucleotides read TGTGCCAGCAGTTTAAGACTTCATTCTAACCTCCAGTATTTT.

The chain combines TRBV7-2 with TRBJ2-3; no firm D call. CDR3 length: 13 amino acids. Germline lookup yields CDR1 SGHTA and CDR2 FQGNSA. Trimming shortened V by 1 base and J by 6 bases, and 8 bases separated the two germline ends. The chain's CDR3 is CASSLVSGDTQYF. CDR3 bases: TGTGCCAGCAGCTTAGTGTCCGGGGATACGCAGTATTTT. Looking up the rest from reference TRBV7-2 and TRBJ2-3 gives the full variable domain: GAGVSQSPSNKVTEKGKDVELRCDPISGHTALYWYRQSLGQGLEFLIYFQGNSAPDKSGLPSDRFSAERTGGSVSTLTIQRTQQEDSAVYLCASSLVSGDTQYFGPGTRLTVL.

This clonotype was picked up a small number of times. This sequence joins TRBV9 and TRBJ2-7; D unclear. Per the germline V gene, CDR1 is SGDLS and CDR2 is YYNGEE. The CDR3 runs to 14 residues. V lost 3 bases and J lost 3, with 13 bases in between. The CDR3 DNA sequence: TGTGCCAGCAGCGCGATCTCTCCATGCTACGAGCAGTACGTC. It yields the protein CASSAISPCYEQYV.

The chain carries TRBV6-2 or TRBV6-3 and TRBJ1-5; D unresolved. The ends were cut back, 4 bases at V and 7 bases at J, with 8 bases in the middle. CDR3 length equals 12 residues. Germline-derived CDR1 and CDR2 are MNHEY and SVGEGT. The DNA of the CDR3 is TGTGCCAGCAGTTCAGCGGGACAGCCCCAGCATTTT. This gives the protein CASSSAGQPQHF.

This clonotype was picked up a small number of times. V gene TRBV5-1 combines with J gene TRBJ2-7; 7 nucleotides align to TRBD2. The CDR3 runs 14 residues. Trimming cost V 4 bases and J 4 bases; bases outside gene matches: 8. Germline V gene data show CDR1 as SGHRS and CDR2 as YFSETQ. In DNA form, the CDR3 reads TGCGCCAGCAGCGTGGGATCGGGGGGTTACGAGCAGTACGTC. It specifies CASSVGSGGYEQYV.

V gene TRBV4-3 combines with J gene TRBJ1-5; no reliable D call. The CDR3 covers 15 residues. V lost 0 bases and J 4 bases, leaving 10 bases between the germline ends. Germline V gene lookup returns CDR1 LGHNA and CDR2 YSLEER. The CDR3 nucleotides are TGCGCCAGCAGCCAAGATGGTAGACGAAATCAGCCCCAGCATTTT. Its translation: CASSQDGRRNQPQHF.

This clonotype was picked up one time. The rearrangement links TRBV7-9 to TRBJ2-1; D is unclear. Trimming pared 2 bases from V and 10 bases from J, leaving 12 bases between. Germline CDR1 reads SEHNR; CDR2 reads FQNEAQ (reference sequence). The CDR3 is 13 amino acids. For the CDR3, the DNA is TGTGCCAGCAGCTTAATCCCTGAGCAGGAGCAGTTCTTC. This translates into CASSLIPEQEQFF.

This clonotype was seen more than once but under ten times. This chain joins TRBV4-1 and TRBJ1-1, with D possibly matching TRBD1 (5 bases). The CDR3 runs 13 residues. In germline, CDR1 is MGHRA, CDR2 YSYEKL. V gave up 1 base and J gave up 9 bases, with 12 bases separating them. The CDR3 region is CASSQGRGGKAFF. CDR3 nucleotide sequence: TGCGCCAGCAGCCAAGGTCGGGGCGGCAAAGCTTTCTTT.

The chain has TRBV12-3 or TRBV12-4 and TRBJ1-2; D remains ambiguous. Trimming shortened V by 2 bases and J by 4 bases, and 8 bases separated the two germline ends. The CDR3 is made up of 13 amino acids. CDR3 DNA sequence: TGTGCCAGCAGTTTAAGGTTGTCCTATGGCTACACCTTC. Protein: CASSLRLSYGYTF.

This clonotype was detected a few times. The chain has TRBV6-5 and TRBJ2-1; the match to TRBD2 covers 13 bases. Germline CDR1 reads MNHEY; CDR2 reads SVGAGI. The CDR3 is 14 amino acids. V shed 7 bases and J 7 bases; nucleotides not matched to a gene: 4. The CDR3 DNA follows: TGTGCCAGCAAACTAGCGGGGGGGCGGAATGAGCAGTTCTTC. Translating gives CASKLAGGRNEQFF.

This clonotype was picked up a small number of times. This chain connects TRBV5-1 to TRBJ1-2, with unresolved D. Germline CDR1 SGHRS, CDR2 YFSETQ. The CDR3 runs 14 residues. Trimming cost V 0 bases and J 2 bases, with 8 bases left between them. Here the CDR3 DNA reads TGCGCCAGCAGCTTGGGTTTGGGCAACTATGGCTACACCTTC. It specifies CASSLGLGNYGYTF.

This rearrangement joins TRBV14 to TRBJ2-7, with TRBD2 as a possible D gene (5 bases). CDR1 and CDR2 from the germline V gene are SGHDN and FVKESK. The CDR3 loop spans 12 amino acids. V was cut by 1 base and J by 7 bases, with 8 bases left in between. The CDR3 DNA sequence: TGTGCCAGCAGCCAAGGGTGGAGGGAGCAGTACTTC. Protein sequence: CASSQGWREQYF.

This rearrangement joins TRBV7-2 to TRBJ2-5, with D perhaps being TRBD1 or TRBD2 (6 bases each). In germline, CDR1 is SGHTA, CDR2 FQGNSA. Trimming shortened V by 1 base and J by 4 bases, and 13 bases separated the two germline ends. This CDR3 region has 15 residues. The CDR3: CASSLGAGEAETQYF. DNA of the CDR3: TGTGCCAGCAGCTTAGGGGCAGGGGAGGCAGAGACCCAGTACTTC. Filled out from reference TRBV7-2 and TRBJ2-5, the complete variable domain reads GAGVSQSPSNKVTEKGKDVELRCDPISGHTALYWYRQSLGQGLEFLIYFQGNSAPDKSGLPSDRFSAERTGGSVSTLTIQRTQQEDSAVYLCASSLGAGEAETQYFGPGTRLLVL.

This clonotype occurred a few times. The junction does not match germline at one end; this may be a read error. V usage is TRBV25-1 and J usage is TRBJ2-2; perhaps D is TRBD1 or TRBD2 (6 bases each). The CDR3 has 12 residues. Germline V gene data show CDR1 as MGHDK and CDR2 as SYGVNS. CDR3 sequence: CASSESGGGELF. In DNA, the CDR3 is TGTGCCAGCAGTGAATCTGGGGGCGGGGAGCTGTTT.

This chain connects TRBV12-3 or TRBV12-4 to TRBJ2-7; TRBD1 aligns across 8 bases. The CDR3 contains 12 residues. V dropped 3 bases and J dropped 9; count of bases not matched to a gene: 4. CDR3 sequence (DNA): TGTGCCAGCAGTTTTGGACAGGGCCGGCAGTACTTC. Translated, it gives CASSFGQGRQYF.

The table lists this clonotype with a few counts. The chain uses TRBV5-1 and TRBJ2-5; tentatively, D is TRBD2 (6 bases). V shed 0 bases and J shed 5 bases, with 14 bases lying between them. Germline assignment: CDR1 SGHRS and CDR2 YFSETQ. The CDR3 covers 15 residues. This chain's CDR3 is CASSLEPFAGETQYF. The DNA of the CDR3 is TGCGCCAGCAGCTTGGAACCCTTCGCGGGGGAGACCCAGTACTTC.

The rearrangement uses TRBV7-9 and TRBJ1-2, with D possibly being TRBD1 (6 bases). The CDR3 covers 15 residues. Germline V gene lookup returns CDR1 SEHNR and CDR2 FQNEAQ (reference sequence). Trimming removed 3 bases from V and 2 bases from J, with 13 bases in between. In DNA form, the CDR3 reads TGTGCCAGCAGCTTTACAGGGTTTGTCAACTATGGCTACACCTTC. This translates into CASSFTGFVNYGYTF.

This clonotype was counted ten times or more. V usage is TRBV7-2 and J usage is TRBJ2-7; D may be TRBD1 or TRBD2 (5 bases each). V lost 2 bases to trimming and J lost 2 bases, with 10 bases between them. This CDR3 is built from 14 residues. Germline CDR1 reads SGHTA; CDR2 reads FQGNSA. DNA for the CDR3: TGTGCCAGCAGCTTAACCCGGGGACCCTACGAGCAGTACTTC. Protein product: CASSLTRGPYEQYF. The full variable domain, in which reference TRBV7-2 and TRBJ2-7 provide the parts outside the CDR3, is GAGVSQSPSNKVTEKGKDVELRCDPISGHTALYWYRQSLGQGLEFLIYFQGNSAPDKSGLPSDRFSAERTGGSVSTLTIQRTQQEDSAVYLCASSLTRGPYEQYFGPGTRLTVT.

This clonotype was counted only a few times. The chain recombines TRBV25-1 with TRBJ2-1; the D is unclear. The CDR3 covers 15 residues. Germline V gene lookup returns CDR1 MGHDK and CDR2 SYGVNS. Trimming cost V 5 bases and J 8 bases, with 19 bases left between them. The CDR3, as DNA: TGTGCCAGCAGTCTCGACGGGTCTTTGGCCGATGAGCAGTTCTTC. Its protein is CASSLDGSLADEQFF.

The rearrangement links TRBV6-2 or TRBV6-3 to TRBJ1-3, with a weak D call TRBD1 (5 bases). The V end lost 4 bases, the J end lost 0 bases, and 13 bases lay between the germline ends. Germline V gene data show CDR1 as MNHEY and CDR2 as SVGEGT. There are 16 residues in the CDR3. CDR3 bases: TGTGCCAGCAGTTCTCCGGGACGGAGCTCTGGAAACACCATATATTTT. Translated: CASSSPGRSSGNTIYF.